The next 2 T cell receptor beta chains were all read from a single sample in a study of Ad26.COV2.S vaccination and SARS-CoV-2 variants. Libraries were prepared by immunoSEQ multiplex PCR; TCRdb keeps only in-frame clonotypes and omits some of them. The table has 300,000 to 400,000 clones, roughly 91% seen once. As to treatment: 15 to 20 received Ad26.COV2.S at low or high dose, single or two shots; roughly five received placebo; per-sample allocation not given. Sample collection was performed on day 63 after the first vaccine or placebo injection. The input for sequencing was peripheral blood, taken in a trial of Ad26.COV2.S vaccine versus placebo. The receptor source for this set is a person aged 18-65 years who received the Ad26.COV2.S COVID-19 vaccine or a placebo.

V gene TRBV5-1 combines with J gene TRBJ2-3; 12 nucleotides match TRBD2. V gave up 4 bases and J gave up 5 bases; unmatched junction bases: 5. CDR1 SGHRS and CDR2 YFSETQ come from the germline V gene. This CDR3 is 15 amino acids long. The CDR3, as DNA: TGCGCCAGCAGCCGGACTAGCGGGGATGGAGATACGCAGTATTTT. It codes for CASSRTSGDGDTQYF.

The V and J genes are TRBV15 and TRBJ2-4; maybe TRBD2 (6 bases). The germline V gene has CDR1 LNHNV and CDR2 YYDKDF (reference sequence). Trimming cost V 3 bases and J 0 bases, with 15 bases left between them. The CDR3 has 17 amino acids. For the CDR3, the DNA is TGTGCCACCAGCAGGCTTCCCGGGACTCTAGCCAAAAACATTCAGTACTTC. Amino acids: CATSRLPGTLAKNIQYF.